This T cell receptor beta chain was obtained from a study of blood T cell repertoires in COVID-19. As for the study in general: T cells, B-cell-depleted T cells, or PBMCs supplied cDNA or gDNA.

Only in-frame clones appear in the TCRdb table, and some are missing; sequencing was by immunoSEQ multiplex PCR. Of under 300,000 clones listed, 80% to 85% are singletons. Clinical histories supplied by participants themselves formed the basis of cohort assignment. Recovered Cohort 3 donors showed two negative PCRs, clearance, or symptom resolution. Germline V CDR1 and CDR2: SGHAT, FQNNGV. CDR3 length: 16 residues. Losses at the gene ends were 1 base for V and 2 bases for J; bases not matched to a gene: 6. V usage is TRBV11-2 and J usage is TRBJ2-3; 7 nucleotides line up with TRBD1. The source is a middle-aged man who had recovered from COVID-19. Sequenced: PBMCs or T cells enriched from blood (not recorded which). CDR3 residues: CASSLARDRFTDTQYF. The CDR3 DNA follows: TGTGCCAGCAGCTTAGCTCGGGACAGATTCACAGATACGCAGTATTTT. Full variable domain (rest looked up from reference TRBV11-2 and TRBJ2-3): EAGVAQSPRYKIIEKRQSVAFWCNPISGHATLYWYQQILGQGPKLLIQFQNNGVVDDSQLPKDRFSAERLKGVDSTLKIQPAKLEDSAVYLCASSLARDRFTDTQYFGPGTRLTVL.